The 17 T cell receptor beta chains below were found in one sample sequenced in a study of shared clonotypes between healthy human individuals. Clones were sequenced by immunoSEQ multiplex PCR, and TCRdb holds only the in-frame ones, with some missing. This sample has over 1.4 million clones, with 95% to 97% found just once. The source material was naive CD4+ T cells sorted from blood. Specified subset: CD45RA+ positively selected. The source of these receptors is a man under 40 in good health.

This clone is a singleton in its sample. V gene TRBV6-4 combines with J gene TRBJ2-2, with 10 bases that match TRBD2. This CDR3 has 15 amino acids. CDR1 is MRHNA and CDR2 is SNTAGT in the germline V gene. The V segment lost 4 bases and the J segment 4 bases; nucleotides outside the gene matches: 3. CDR3: CASSVASGSTGELFF. The CDR3 bases are TGTGCCAGCAGTGTTGCTAGCGGGAGCACCGGGGAGCTGTTTTTT.

A word on this clone: Other nucleotide sequences from this sample produce the same CDR3. The chain employs TRBV28 and TRBJ1-5; weak D call: TRBD1 (5 bases). This CDR3 has 12 residues. Deletions cut 6 bases from V and 4 bases from J, with 7 bases between. Germline CDR1 and CDR2: MDHEN and SYDVKM. The CDR3 is CASRSGNQPQHF. In nucleotides, the CDR3 is TGTGCCAGCAGATCAGGGAATCAGCCCCAGCATTTT. Full variable domain (missing parts from reference TRBV28 and TRBJ1-5): DVKVTQSSRYLVKRTGEKVFLECVQDMDHENMFWYRQDPGLGLRLIYFSYDVKMKEKGDIPEGYSVSREKKERFSLILESASTNQTSMYLCASRSGNQPQHFGDGTRLSIL.

This rearrangement joins TRBV18 to TRBJ2-1; 16 nucleotides agree with TRBD2. CDR1 is KGHSH, CDR2 LQKENI, per germline. The CDR3 loop spans 18 amino acids. Trimming cost V 3 bases and J 3 bases; bases outside gene matches: 5. CDR3 sequence reads: CASSPRGTSGRGYNEQFF. CDR3 nucleotides: TGTGCCAGCTCACCTCGCGGGACTAGCGGGAGGGGCTACAATGAGCAGTTCTTC.

V usage is TRBV9 and J usage is TRBJ1-1; the D gene is possibly TRBD1 (6 bases). The CDR3 sequence is 12 residues long. The V gene lost 4 bases and the J gene lost 3 bases, with 7 bases spanning the gap. Germline CDR1 reads SGDLS; CDR2 reads YYNGEE. CDR3 sequence reads: CASSRTDTEAFF. CDR3 DNA sequence: TGTGCCAGCAGCCGGACAGACACTGAAGCTTTCTTT.

The chain recombines TRBV19 with TRBJ2-2; D possibly corresponds to TRBD2 (5 bases). Per the germline V gene, CDR1 is LNHDA and CDR2 is SQIVND (reference sequence). This CDR3 contains 17 residues. Trimming shortened V by 4 bases and J by 7 bases, and 22 bases separated the two germline ends. The CDR3 bases are TGTGCCAGTAGTAGAACCACCTTACTCACCGGAGGCGGGGAGCTGTTTTTT. It is translated as CASSRTTLLTGGGELFF.

The gene calls are TRBV2 and TRBJ2-1; no firm D call. The CDR3 has 15 amino acids. Germline V gives CDR1 SNHLY, CDR2 FYNNEI. Trimming shortened V by 5 bases and J by 0 bases, and 11 bases separated the two germline ends. CDR3 sequence: CASSSRESSYNEQFF. CDR3 nucleotide sequence: TGTGCCAGCAGTTCCAGAGAGAGCTCCTACAATGAGCAGTTCTTC.

The chain recombines TRBV29-1 with TRBJ2-1; D uncertain. The V end was cut by 0 bases, the J end by 5 bases, with 11 bases between. This CDR3 is built from 14 residues. CDR1 is SQVTM and CDR2 is ANQGSEA in the germline V gene. The CDR3, as DNA: TGCAGCGTTGAAGATCTTCTAGAGGACAATGAGCAGTTCTTC. Translating it yields CSVEDLLEDNEQFF.

This chain connects TRBV6-1 to TRBJ2-7, with 13 nucleotides matching TRBD2. V dropped 4 bases and J dropped 3; count of bases not matched to a gene: 3. This CDR3 spans 15 amino acids. CDR1 and CDR2 (germline): MNHNS, SASEGT. CDR3: CASSGLAGGFYEQYF. CDR3 sequence (DNA): TGTGCCAGCAGTGGACTAGCGGGAGGTTTCTACGAGCAGTACTTC.

The chain is built from TRBV15 and TRBJ2-3; the D gene could be TRBD1 or TRBD2 (5 bases each). V was pared by 0 bases and J by 4 bases, with 14 bases between. Germline V lookup: CDR1 LNHNV, CDR2 YYDKDF (reference sequence). The CDR3 runs to 16 residues. The chain's CDR3 is CATSRDFAQGPDTQYF. CDR3 sequence (DNA): TGTGCCACCAGCAGAGATTTCGCGCAGGGACCAGATACGCAGTATTTT.

The chain employs TRBV27 and TRBJ2-3, with TRBD2 matching 7 bases. CDR1 and CDR2 from the germline V gene are MNHEY and SMNVEV (reference sequence). V shed 6 bases, J shed 0 bases, and the junction held 6 bases outside the gene matches. The CDR3 spans 15 residues. CDR3 in DNA: TGTGCCAGCAGGCCTCGACTAGCTAGCACAGATACGCAGTATTTT. Amino acids: CASRPRLASTDTQYF.

The gene calls are TRBV7-2 and TRBJ2-7; TRBD2 matches at 8 bases. CDR1 and CDR2 (germline): SGHTA, FQGNSA. V gave up 6 bases and J gave up 7 bases; unmatched junction bases: 8. The CDR3 has 13 amino acids. CDR3 sequence: CASSYSGIGEQYF. Here the CDR3 DNA reads TGTGCCAGCAGTTATAGCGGGATCGGGGAGCAGTACTTC.

The V call is TRBV5-1, the J call TRBJ2-6; D not certain. The V end lost 0 bases, the J end lost 0 bases, and 10 bases lay between the germline ends. CDR1 and CDR2 (germline): SGHRS, YFSETQ. The CDR3 is 17 amino acids. In nucleotides, the CDR3 is TGCGCCAGCAGCTTGGAGGCCAGTCTCTCTGGGGCCAACGTCCTGACTTTC. Amino acid sequence: CASSLEASLSGANVLTF.

The V gene is TRBV2, the J gene TRBJ1-1; 7 nucleotides line up with TRBD1. Germline V lookup: CDR1 SNHLY, CDR2 FYNNEI. The trim removed 7 bases at V and 9 bases at J, leaving 14 bases unmatched. The CDR3 runs to 14 residues. This CDR3 reads CASTVRGAALKAFF. The CDR3 bases are TGTGCCAGCACCGTCAGGGGGGCGGCCCTGAAAGCTTTCTTT.

This rearrangement joins TRBV7-2 to TRBJ2-1; no clear D. Trimming cost V 2 bases and J 7 bases, with 9 bases left between them. This CDR3 has 13 residues. Germline V lookup: CDR1 SGHTA, CDR2 FQGNSA. The CDR3 sequence is CASSLLWSNEQFF. CDR3 DNA: TGTGCCAGCAGCTTATTATGGAGTAATGAGCAGTTCTTC. Using reference TRBV7-2 and TRBJ2-1 for the parts outside the CDR3, the full variable domain is GAGVSQSPSNKVTEKGKDVELRCDPISGHTALYWYRQSLGQGLEFLIYFQGNSAPDKSGLPSDRFSAERTGGSVSTLTIQRTQQEDSAVYLCASSLLWSNEQFFGPGTRLTVL.

The chain couples TRBV7-9 to TRBJ2-7; D is unresolved. With 4 bases removed from V and 2 bases from J, the gap between germline ends came to 18 bases. This CDR3 is built from 16 residues. In germline, CDR1 is SEHNR, CDR2 FQNEAQ (reference sequence). The CDR3 sequence: CASSSLTPLVPYEQYF. CDR3 sequence (DNA): TGTGCCAGCAGCTCCCTAACTCCCCTTGTTCCCTACGAGCAGTACTTC.

The chain has TRBV28 and TRBJ1-2; D is perhaps TRBD1 (5 bases). V lost 6 bases and J 7 bases, leaving 18 bases between the germline ends. This CDR3 has 14 residues. Germline V CDR1 and CDR2: MDHEN, SYDVKM. DNA for the CDR3: TGTGCCAGCAGCTCCGGGGGGTGGCGGGCTGGCTACACCTTC. This translates into CASSSGGWRAGYTF.

J is TRBJ2-1 and V is TRBV5-1; the D gene is possibly TRBD2 (5 bases). The CDR3 sequence is 17 residues long. Germline V gene data show CDR1 as SGHRS and CDR2 as YFSETQ. The V and J ends lost 0 bases and 0 bases respectively, with 13 bases between them. CDR3 protein: CASSLATRGYSYNEQFF. CDR3 sequence (DNA): TGCGCCAGCAGCTTGGCCACTCGGGGTTACTCCTACAATGAGCAGTTCTTC.